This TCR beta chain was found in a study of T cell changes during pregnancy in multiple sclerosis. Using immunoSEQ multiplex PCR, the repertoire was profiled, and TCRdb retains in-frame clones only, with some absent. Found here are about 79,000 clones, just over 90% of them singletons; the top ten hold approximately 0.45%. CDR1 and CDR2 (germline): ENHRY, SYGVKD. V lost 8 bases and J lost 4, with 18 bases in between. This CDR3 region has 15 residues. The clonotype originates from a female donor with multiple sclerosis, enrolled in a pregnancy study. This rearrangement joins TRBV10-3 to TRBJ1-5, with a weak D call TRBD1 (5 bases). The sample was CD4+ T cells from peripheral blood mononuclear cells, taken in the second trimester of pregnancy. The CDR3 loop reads CAIQSGGDGNQPQHF. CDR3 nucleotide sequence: TGTGCCATCCAATCCGGCGGGGACGGGAATCAGCCCCAGCATTTT.